The 15 T cell receptor beta chains below all came from one sample that was sequenced in a study of T-cell memory formation after mild COVID-19. TCRdb re-analysed the 5' RACE reads in MiXCR, keeping a single row per CDR3 protein. The data show 400,000 to 500,000 distinct CDR3 sequences, about 20% seen once. The source material was PBMCs or a T cell subset sorted from them (not recorded which). Receptor source: an adult woman who had mild COVID-19 (a few samples of this study predate the infection). Cell type and time point are not known.

This clonotype was seen repeatedly, ten times or more. The chain has TRBV9 and TRBJ1-6; D possibly corresponds to TRBD1 (6 bases). Germline V gene data show CDR1 as SGDLS and CDR2 as YYNGEE. The ends were cut back, 3 bases at V and 0 bases at J, with 10 bases in the middle. The CDR3 consists of 16 residues. CDR3 region: CASSDGGSSYNSPLHF. In DNA form, the CDR3 reads TGTGCCAGCAGCGACGGGGGCAGCTCCTATAATTCACCCCTCCACTTT. Using reference TRBV9 and TRBJ1-6 for the parts outside the CDR3, the full variable domain is DSGVTQTPKHLITATGQRVTLRCSPRSGDLSVYWYQQSLDQGLQFLIQYYNGEERAKGNILERFSAQQFPDLHSELNLSSLELGDSALYFCASSDGGSSYNSPLHFGNGTRLTVT.

This clonotype was detected a few times. CDR3 in DNA: TGCAGTGCTATGCGTGGCGGTTCCTTCACAGATACGCAGTATTTT. This sequence encodes CSAMRGGSFTDTQYF. The rearrangement uses TRBV20-1 and TRBJ2-3; no clear D. The germline gives CDR1 DFQATT, CDR2 SNEGSKA (reference sequence). V dropped 4 bases and J dropped 2 bases, with 16 bases sitting between them. CDR3 length: 15 residues.

The V and J genes are TRBV18 and TRBJ2-3; D gene ambiguous. Looked up from germline, CDR1 is KGHSH and CDR2 is LQKENI. The CDR3 totals 14 residues. Trimming removed 2 bases at V and 0 bases at J, with 6 bases between. The CDR3 here is CASSPEDSTDTQYF. In nucleotides, the CDR3 is TGTGCCAGCTCACCAGAGGACAGCACAGATACGCAGTATTTT. Together with reference TRBV18 and TRBJ2-3, the CDR3 gives the full variable domain: NAGVMQNPRHLVRRRGQEARLRCSPMKGHSHVYWYRQLPEEGLKFMVYLQKENIIDESGMPKERFSAEFPKEGPSILRIQQVVRGDSAAYFCASSPEDSTDTQYFGPGTRLTVL.

This clonotype was counted only a few times. The chain joins TRBV5-1 to TRBJ2-7; 10 bases are a match to TRBD2. There are 15 residues in the CDR3. V shed 1 base, J shed 3 bases, and the junction held 4 bases outside the gene matches. The germline V gene has CDR1 SGHRS and CDR2 YFSETQ. As DNA, the CDR3 is TGCGCCAGCAGCTTGACTAGCGGGACCATCTACGAGCAGTACTTC. Translation: CASSLTSGTIYEQYF.

The CDR3 is CASSVSPTPDGYTF. The CDR3 bases are TGTGCCAGCAGCGTAAGCCCAACCCCGGATGGCTACACCTTC. The rearrangement uses TRBV9 and TRBJ1-2; D not resolved. The CDR3 totals 14 residues. Germline values: CDR1 SGDLS, CDR2 YYNGEE. Trimming took off 1 base at V and 6 bases at J, with 13 bases between the two ends.

The table lists this clonotype with a few counts. The chain recombines TRBV20-1 with TRBJ1-3, with 8 bases aligning to TRBD1. From germline, CDR1 is DFQATT and CDR2 SNEGSKA (reference sequence). With 0 bases clipped from V and 6 bases from J, the junction kept 10 bases outside the gene matches. The length of the CDR3 is 16 residues. CDR3 coding DNA: TGCAGTGCTAGAGATCGTAAATCAGGGGGCCTAAACACCATATATTTT. Translating gives CSARDRKSGGLNTIYF.

In its sample, this clonotype was seen a few times. The V gene is TRBV12-3 or TRBV12-4, the J gene TRBJ1-1; TRBD1 matches at 9 bases. J was trimmed by 5 bases and V by 2 bases; bases with no gene match: 9. This CDR3 is 16 amino acids long. Here the CDR3 DNA reads TGTGCCAGCAGTTTAATAGGGACAGGGAAGTTAACTGAAGCTTTCTTT. Translated: CASSLIGTGKLTEAFF.

The V gene is TRBV5-5, the J gene TRBJ2-7; tentatively, D is TRBD1 or TRBD2 (5 bases each). CDR1 SGHKS and CDR2 YYEKEE come from the germline V gene (reference sequence). V gave up 4 bases and J gave up 1 base, with 12 bases separating them. The CDR3 spans 14 residues. For the CDR3, the DNA is TGTGCCAGCAGCACGTGGGACGGTTCCTACGAGCAGTACTTC. It codes for CASSTWDGSYEQYF. Filled out from reference TRBV5-5 and TRBJ2-7, the complete variable domain reads DAGVTQSPTHLIKTRGQQVTLRCSPISGHKSVSWYQQVLGQGPQFIFQYYEKEERGRGNFPDRFSARQFPNYSSELNVNALLLGDSALYLCASSTWDGSYEQYFGPGTRLTVT.

This clonotype was detected a few times. A much bigger clone sits one base away, suggesting this may be a read error. This chain links TRBV7-8 with TRBJ2-7, with D possibly matching TRBD1 (6 bases). This CDR3 is 14 amino acids long. V was clipped by 5 bases and J by 0 bases, with 11 bases between them. The germline gives CDR1 SGHVS, CDR2 FQNEAQ. CDR3 sequence (DNA): TGTGCCAGCAGCCCACGGGACATCTCCTACGAGCAGTACTTC. It is translated as CASSPRDISYEQYF.

The chain couples TRBV15 to TRBJ2-5; D might be TRBD2 (5 bases). The ends were cut back, 0 bases at V and 5 bases at J, with 13 bases in the middle. The CDR3 is 15 amino acids. Per the germline V gene, CDR1 is LNHNV and CDR2 is YYDKDF (reference sequence). Here the CDR3 reads CATSREDSAPETQYF. CDR3 DNA sequence: TGTGCCACCAGCAGAGAAGATAGCGCCCCGGAGACCCAGTACTTC.

The table lists this clonotype with a few counts. V and J are TRBV6-2 or TRBV6-3 and TRBJ2-3, with a possible D match to TRBD2 (6 bases). The CDR3 extends over 15 amino acids. V was cut by 1 base and J by 3 bases, with 11 bases left in between. Germline CDR1 reads MNHEY; CDR2 reads SVGEGT. CDR3 protein: CASSYLEGATDTQYF. In nucleotides, the CDR3 is TGTGCCAGCAGTTACTTGGAGGGAGCGACAGATACGCAGTATTTT.

This clonotype has just a few counts. The V gene is TRBV6-2 or TRBV6-3, the J gene TRBJ2-1; 7 nucleotides align to TRBD1. This CDR3 is 17 amino acids long. CDR1 and CDR2 from the germline V gene are MNHEY and SVGEGT. J was trimmed by 0 bases and V by 2 bases; bases with no gene match: 7. CDR3 sequence reads: CASSYGRQGSSYNEQFF. As DNA, the CDR3 is TGTGCCAGCAGTTACGGGAGACAGGGCAGCTCCTACAATGAGCAGTTCTTC.

The chain uses TRBV5-1 and TRBJ2-2; D remains unclear. This CDR3 spans 14 amino acids. Germline CDR1 and CDR2: SGHRS and YFSETQ. The V gene lost 3 bases and the J gene lost 5 bases, with 11 bases spanning the gap. In DNA, the CDR3 is TGCGCCAGCAGCTACATGCCGGGTACCGGGGAGCTGTTTTTT. Translation: CASSYMPGTGELFF.

This clonotype was counted at least ten times. The chain has TRBV6-1 and TRBJ1-5; TRBD1 might be the D (6 bases). The CDR3 has 14 amino acids. Trimming removed 7 bases from V and 6 bases from J, with 16 bases in between. The germline CDR1 and CDR2 sequences are MNHNS and SASEGT. The CDR3 spells CASKSDGGRQPQHF. CDR3 nucleotides: TGTGCCAGCAAGTCGGACGGGGGGCGTCAGCCCCAGCATTTT.

The chain combines TRBV30 with TRBJ2-3, with D perhaps TRBD1 or TRBD2 (6 bases each). The CDR3 is made up of 14 amino acids. Germline lookup yields CDR1 GTSNPN and CDR2 SVGIG (reference sequence). Trimming stripped 3 bases from V and 6 bases from J, with 16 bases between. CDR3 in amino acids: CAWSLPTGADTQYF. For the CDR3, the DNA is TGTGCCTGGAGCCTTCCCACGGGGGCCGATACGCAGTATTTT. Full variable domain (remainder filled in from reference TRBV30 and TRBJ2-3): SQTIHQWPATLVQPVGSPLSLECTVEGTSNPNLYWYRQAAGRGLQLLFYSVGIGQISSEVPQNLSASRPQDRQFILSSKKLLLSDSGFYLCAWSLPTGADTQYFGPGTRLTVL.